The present T cell receptor beta chain was sequenced within a study of T cell repertoires in cytomegalovirus infection. Study context: Matching HLA type and CMV infection were both indicated by public TCR beta signatures. Whole-study findings and limits: HLA-C-restricted CMV-specific TCR beta clonotypes were dominant in the ex vivo response. CMV carriers having the relevant HLA were flagged by cumulative public TCR beta family frequency.

TCRdb re-derived calls from the reads in MiXCR, one entry per CDR3 protein. Among approximately 180,000 distinct CDR3 sequences listed, roughly 9.8% were seen once. This clonotype was observed a handful of times. As yet, its antigen is unknown. The germline V gene has CDR1 MNHEY and CDR2 SVGEGT. Trimming left V 6 bases short and J 8 bases short, with 11 bases between. This CDR3 contains 12 residues. The genes are TRBV6-2 or TRBV6-3 and TRBJ2-1, with D possibly being TRBD2 (6 bases). The sequenced sample consisted of PBMCs. This TCR came from a human donor in good health (CMV status not recorded). Some clones in this sample may be carry-over from other donors' samples. The chain's CDR3 is CASRQTSYEQFF. The CDR3 DNA is TGTGCCAGCAGACAAACTAGCTATGAGCAGTTCTTC.